A single sample gave rise to the 7 T cell receptor beta chains below, sequenced in a study of T cell responses to AZD1222 COVID-19 vaccine. Here immunoSEQ multiplex PCR was the method, and the copy in TCRdb shows in-frame clones only, minus some. The repertoire holds 75,000 to 90,000 clones, with about 91% as singletons. Sequencing was performed on peripheral blood, taken 28 days after the second AZD1222 dose. These receptors were taken from an adult who received the AZD1222 COVID-19 vaccine.

The CDR3 nucleotides read TGCGCCAGCGTCTCCGTCTCTGGGGCCAACGTCCTGACTTTC. Its protein product is CASVSVSGANVLTF. This chain joins TRBV10-2 and TRBJ2-6; D is unclear. The ends were cut back, 8 bases at V and 0 bases at J, with 8 bases in the middle. Germline CDR1 is WSHSY and CDR2 is SAAADI. The CDR3 is 14 residues long.

This clone is a singleton in its sample. The chain recombines TRBV5-1 with TRBJ1-3; TRBD1 might be the D (5 bases). This CDR3 is 17 amino acids long. Germline CDR1 reads SGHRS; CDR2 reads YFSETQ. V was shortened by 0 bases and J by 8 bases, with 21 bases between the two germline ends. In nucleotides, the CDR3 is TGCGCCAGCAGCTTGGCCAGCGGGGCAGAGTATCTTGACACCATATATTTT. This sequence encodes CASSLASGAEYLDTIYF.

V gene TRBV7-9 combines with J gene TRBJ2-1, with 10 nucleotides matching TRBD2. V trimming: 5 bases; J trimming: 9 bases; junction bases outside the gene matches: 7. The germline V gene encodes CDR1 SEHNR and CDR2 FQNEAQ (reference sequence). There are 14 residues in the CDR3. CDR3 region: CASSQAGGYIEQFF. CDR3 bases: TGTGCCAGCAGCCAAGCGGGAGGGTATATTGAGCAGTTCTTC.

In its sample, this clone was seen a few times. The gene calls are TRBV2 and TRBJ2-1, with TRBD2 as a possible D gene (5 bases). Trimming took 4 bases from V and 4 from J, leaving 14 bases between them. CDR1 is SNHLY and CDR2 is FYNNEI in the germline V gene. The CDR3 is made up of 15 amino acids. The CDR3 coding sequence is TGTGCCAGCAGTGGACGGGAAAAAGGGTACAATGAGCAGTTCTTC. Translating gives CASSGREKGYNEQFF.

The genes are TRBV7-3 and TRBJ2-1; D might be TRBD2 (6 bases). The CDR3 extends over 14 amino acids. V lost 5 bases and J lost 7, with 15 bases in between. The germline gives CDR1 SGHTA, CDR2 FQGTGA. The CDR3 DNA reads as TGTGCCAGCAGCCAAGCTAGCGTCGGAAATGAGCAGTTCTTC. It translates to CASSQASVGNEQFF.

J is TRBJ2-1 and V is TRBV11-1; TRBD1 or TRBD2 may be the D gene (5 bases each). Germline lookup yields CDR1 SGHAT and CDR2 FQDESV (reference sequence). The CDR3 is 15 amino acids. V was clipped by 2 bases and J by 4 bases, with 12 bases between them. The chain's CDR3 is CASSLTGTRYNEQFF. As DNA, the CDR3 is TGTGCCAGCAGCTTAACCGGGACCAGATACAATGAGCAGTTCTTC.

The V gene is TRBV9, the J gene TRBJ1-4; D is ambiguous. There are 14 residues in the CDR3. With 2 bases removed from V and 6 bases from J, the gap between germline ends came to 11 bases. Per germline, CDR1 SGDLS and CDR2 YYNGEE. The CDR3 DNA is TGTGCCAGCAGCGTTCGGGATTTGGATGAAAAACTGTTTTTT. Its translation is CASSVRDLDEKLFF. The whole variable domain, filled in from reference TRBV9 and TRBJ1-4, reads DSGVTQTPKHLITATGQRVTLRCSPRSGDLSVYWYQQSLDQGLQFLIQYYNGEERAKGNILERFSAQQFPDLHSELNLSSLELGDSALYFCASSVRDLDEKLFFGSGTQLSVL.